The 27 T cell receptor beta chains presented below share a single source sample, sequenced in a study of spatial heterogeneity in lung cancer. Time point given: sample taken at primary tumor resection. TCRdb used MiXCR to reprocess the 5' RACE reads, holding one entry per CDR3 protein. Of over 7,500 distinct CDR3 sequences listed, less than 7.5% are singletons. The study, taken as a whole, reports: Counts of expanded alpha and beta TCRs within tumors tracked the tumor nonsynonymous mutation count.

No cognate antigen is known for these TCRs. Sample: lung tumor tissue, taken at surgery. The receptors shown here come from a female donor with early-stage non-small cell lung cancer.

The rearrangement uses TRBV9 and TRBJ1-5, with D unresolved. CDR1 and CDR2 from the germline V gene are SGDLS and YYNGEE. The CDR3 is made up of 13 amino acids. Trimming stripped 3 bases from V and 8 bases from J, with 12 bases between. The CDR3 DNA reads as TGTGCCAGCAGCGGGGCAGATTGGGAGCCCCAGCATTTT. This encodes CASSGADWEPQHF.

This clonotype is labeled medium-sized. The chain is built from TRBV7-2 and TRBJ2-6; D is unclear. Per germline, CDR1 SGHTA and CDR2 FQGNSA. V dropped 3 bases and J dropped 2 bases, with 2 bases sitting between them. CDR3 size: 13 residues. CDR3 in amino acids: CASSLPGANVLTF. Here the CDR3 DNA reads TGTGCCAGCAGCTTGCCTGGGGCCAACGTCCTGACTTTC.

This rearrangement joins TRBV28 to TRBJ2-6; D call uncertain. There are 15 residues in the CDR3. The V end was cut by 5 bases, the J end by 0 bases, with 8 bases between. Germline CDR1 MDHEN, CDR2 SYDVKM. CDR3 nucleotide sequence: TGTGCCAGCAGTCCTGACCGCTCTGGGGCCAACGTCCTGACTTTC. It yields the protein CASSPDRSGANVLTF.

This clonotype was counted many times. The chain has TRBV6-2 or TRBV6-3 and TRBJ1-2; D might be TRBD1 (6 bases). The CDR3 contains 13 residues. Trimming took 6 bases from V and 5 from J, leaving 13 bases between them. Germline V lookup: CDR1 MNHEY, CDR2 SVGEGT. CDR3 sequence: CASRDGQRYGYTF. For the CDR3, the DNA is TGTGCCAGCAGGGATGGACAGCGTTATGGCTACACCTTC.

The table lists this clonotype with many counts. The chain recombines TRBV7-8 with TRBJ2-1; D is undetermined. Germline V CDR1 and CDR2: SGHVS, FQNEAQ. With 8 bases removed from V and 4 bases from J, the gap between germline ends came to 18 bases. This CDR3 region has 15 residues. The CDR3 is CASPPSASWYNEQFF. As DNA, the CDR3 is TGTGCCAGCCCCCCTTCGGCGAGCTGGTACAATGAGCAGTTCTTC.

In this sample, this clonotype turned up a few times. The chain employs TRBV18 and TRBJ2-7; D gene uncertain. This CDR3 is built from 13 residues. V was pared by 0 bases and J by 9 bases, with 12 bases between. Germline V gene lookup returns CDR1 KGHSH and CDR2 LQKENI. CDR3 sequence (DNA): TGTGCCAGCTCACCACCAGACGTAAACCGGCAGTACGTC. Its protein is CASSPPDVNRQYV.

This clonotype was picked up many times. The chain joins TRBV20-1 to TRBJ2-5, with D perhaps TRBD2 (5 bases). Trimming removed 5 bases from V and 5 bases from J, with 21 bases in between. CDR1 and CDR2 from the germline V gene are DFQATT and SNEGSKA (reference sequence). CDR3 length equals 15 residues. This CDR3 is CSAEKETTSWETQYF. The CDR3 bases are TGCAGTGCTGAGAAAGAGACTACCTCCTGGGAGACCCAGTACTTC.

This clonotype has just a few counts. The rearrangement joins TRBV2 to TRBJ2-7; 11 bases agree with TRBD2. This CDR3 contains 15 residues. Germline values: CDR1 SNHLY, CDR2 FYNNEI. The V gene end was trimmed by 2 bases and the J gene end by 6 bases; junction bases not matched to a gene: 6. In nucleotides, the CDR3 is TGTGCCAGCAGTGAAAACACTAGCGGGGGTTCCGAGCAGTACTTC. This gives the protein CASSENTSGGSEQYF. The full variable domain, with the rest looked up from reference TRBV2 and TRBJ2-7, is EPEVTQTPSHQVTQMGQEVILRCVPISNHLYFYWYRQILGQKVEFLVSFYNNEISEKSEIFDDQFSVERPDGSNFTLKIRSTKLEDSAMYFCASSENTSGGSEQYFGPGTRLTVT.

This clonotype was recorded many times. This rearrangement joins TRBV21-1 to TRBJ2-7; no check of the table's D call, TRBD1, against the DNA was made. TRBV21-1 is described as a pseudogene. The CDR3 has 15 residues. Written as DNA, the CDR3 is TGTGCCAGCAGCAAAGCGCTTTACAGGCCCTACGAGCAGTACTTC. Encoded protein: CASSKALYRPYEQYF.

This chain joins TRBV12-3 or TRBV12-4 and TRBJ1-5, with 8 bases fitting TRBD1. The CDR3 covers 16 residues. V gave up 1 base and J gave up 6 bases; unmatched junction bases: 8. The CDR3 spells CASSLDAGGSGQPQHF. CDR3 bases: TGTGCCAGCAGTTTAGATGCAGGGGGCTCTGGTCAGCCCCAGCATTTT.

This chain links TRBV2 with TRBJ2-1, with D unresolved. Per the germline V gene, CDR1 is SNHLY and CDR2 is FYNNEI. The V end lost 7 bases, the J end lost 0 bases, and 10 bases lay between the germline ends. The CDR3 is made up of 14 amino acids. DNA for the CDR3: TGTGCCAGCAAGAACTACCACTCCTACAATGAGCAGTTCTTC. It encodes CASKNYHSYNEQFF.

The V and J genes are TRBV12-3 or TRBV12-4 and TRBJ2-6; D gene uncertain. The V gene lost 7 bases and the J gene lost 2 bases, with 9 bases spanning the gap. The CDR3 contains 14 residues. CDR3 in amino acids: CASTAGAGANVLTF. The CDR3 DNA reads TGTGCCAGCACCGCTGGGGCTGGGGCCAACGTCCTGACTTTC.

The gene calls are TRBV3-1 and TRBJ2-7; D possibly corresponds to TRBD1 (6 bases). Per the germline V gene, CDR1 is LGHDT and CDR2 is YNNKEL (reference sequence). This CDR3 region has 13 residues. Trimming removed 3 bases at V and 4 bases at J, with 10 bases between. The CDR3 reads CASSHSDRYEQYF. For the CDR3, the DNA is TGTGCCAGCAGCCACTCGGACAGATACGAGCAGTACTTC.

This clonotype was detected ten times or more. This sequence joins TRBV28 and TRBJ1-5, with TRBD1 as a possible D gene (6 bases). The CDR3 is 14 residues long. CDR1 and CDR2 from the germline V gene are MDHEN and SYDVKM. With 6 bases removed from V and 9 bases from J, the gap between germline ends came to 18 bases. The CDR3 DNA reads TGTGCCAGCAGGACCGGGACAACCGTTCTGCCCCAGCATTTT. As protein: CASRTGTTVLPQHF.

This clonotype was observed many times. As DNA, the CDR3 is TGTGCCAGCACCACAGGGAACGAGCAGTACGTC. Protein sequence: CASTTGNEQYV. The chain joins TRBV5-5 to TRBJ2-7, with D possibly being TRBD1 (6 bases). The CDR3 consists of 11 residues. CDR1 is SGHKS, CDR2 YYEKEE, per germline (reference sequence). The ends were cut back, 6 bases at V and 5 bases at J, with 9 bases in the middle.

This clonotype was detected ten times or more. The chain uses TRBV5-1 and TRBJ2-5; 11 bases agree with TRBD1. This CDR3 has 14 amino acids. The V and J ends lost 4 bases and 4 bases, in that order; junction bases with no gene match: 3. Per the germline V gene, CDR1 is SGHRS and CDR2 is YFSETQ. In DNA, the CDR3 is TGCGCCAGCAGCGGAGGGACAGGGGGAGAGACCCAGTACTTC. The encoded protein is CASSGGTGGETQYF.

This clonotype appeared many times. The chain employs TRBV7-2 and TRBJ2-7; possibly TRBD1 for D (6 bases). CDR3 length equals 14 residues. V lost 3 bases and J 6 bases, leaving 15 bases between the germline ends. Germline values: CDR1 SGHTA, CDR2 FQGNSA. DNA for the CDR3: TGTGCCAGCAGCTTGGGGACACTTGTAGGCGAGCAGTACTTC. Amino acid sequence: CASSLGTLVGEQYF.

This chain uses TRBV20-1 with TRBJ2-1; D gene unclear. This CDR3 contains 13 residues. Trimming removed 0 bases at V and 9 bases at J, with 12 bases between. CDR1 and CDR2 from the germline V gene are DFQATT and SNEGSKA (reference sequence). CDR3 sequence reads: CSAREWAEIEQFF. DNA for the CDR3: TGCAGTGCTAGAGAGTGGGCTGAAATTGAGCAGTTCTTC.

There are a few counts of this clonotype. V usage is TRBV19 and J usage is TRBJ2-2, with 11 bases lining up with TRBD2. With V trimmed by 5 bases and J by 2 bases, 7 bases remained unmatched. Germline loops: CDR1 LNHDA, CDR2 SQIVND (reference sequence). The CDR3 covers 17 residues. CDR3 nucleotides: TGTGCCAGTAGTTTTCCTCTAGCGGGAGGTAACACCGGGGAGCTGTTTTTT. Its protein is CASSFPLAGGNTGELFF. Using reference TRBV19 and TRBJ2-2 for the parts outside the CDR3, the full variable domain is DGGITQSPKYLFRKEGQNVTLSCEQNLNHDAMYWYRQDPGQGLRLIYYSQIVNDFQKGDIAEGYSVSREKKESFPLTVTSAQKNPTAFYLCASSFPLAGGNTGELFFGEGSRLTVL.

This clonotype was counted between two and nine times. The rearrangement joins TRBV7-2 to TRBJ2-1; 9 positions match TRBD2. The CDR3 is made up of 15 amino acids. Looked up from germline, CDR1 is SGHTA and CDR2 is FQGNSA. J gave up 6 bases and V 4 bases, and 7 bases lay outside the gene matches. CDR3 in amino acids: CASSWAGGQVNEQFF. DNA for the CDR3: TGTGCCAGCAGCTGGGCGGGGGGGCAGGTCAATGAGCAGTTCTTC.

This rearrangement joins TRBV6-5 to TRBJ2-7, with 10 bases lining up with TRBD2. The length of the CDR3 is 14 residues. V lost 6 bases to trimming and J lost 1 base; unmatched junction nucleotides: 3. In germline, CDR1 is MNHEY, CDR2 SVGAGI. The CDR3 region has the DNA TGTGCCAGCAGCCAGCGGGAGGGATCCTACGAGCAGTACTTC. This sequence encodes CASSQREGSYEQYF.

This clonotype was seen many times. The V and J genes are TRBV11-2 and TRBJ1-5; D remains unclear. This CDR3 spans 13 amino acids. The V gene's germline CDR1 is SGHAT and CDR2 FQNNGV. Deletions cut 4 bases from V and 7 bases from J, with 11 bases between. In nucleotides, the CDR3 is TGTGCCAGCAGCTCCTCCCCGGGGCAGCCCCAGCATTTT. Translation: CASSSSPGQPQHF.

This clonotype was counted ten times or more. This chain uses TRBV5-1 with TRBJ2-1; D perhaps matches TRBD2 (6 bases). The germline V gene has CDR1 SGHRS and CDR2 YFSETQ. The length of the CDR3 is 16 residues. Trimming took off 7 bases at V and 3 bases at J, with 20 bases between the two ends. In DNA form, the CDR3 reads TGCGCCAGCGGGCCCGCCCCTATTAGCGGCTACAATGAGCAGTTCTTC. Residues: CASGPAPISGYNEQFF.

In its sample, this clonotype ranks as medium-sized. The chain uses TRBV20-1 and TRBJ1-1; 8 bases are a match to TRBD1. This CDR3 is built from 15 residues. Trimming cost V 2 bases and J 0 bases; bases outside gene matches: 5. Germline V CDR1 and CDR2: DFQATT, SNEGSKA (reference sequence). CDR3 amino acids: CSARYRDRLNTEAFF. The CDR3, as DNA: TGCAGTGCTAGATATCGGGACAGGCTGAACACTGAAGCTTTCTTT.

This clonotype has more than one count but fewer than ten. The chain combines TRBV7-8 with TRBJ2-5, with a tentative D call TRBD2 (5 bases). The V gene's germline CDR1 is SGHVS and CDR2 FQNEAQ. The CDR3 sequence is 15 residues long. The V end lost 4 bases, the J end lost 1 base, and 13 bases lay between the germline ends. Here the CDR3 DNA reads TGTGCCAGCAGCTCCCCGATCGGACTCCAAGAGACCCAGTACTTC. Translating gives CASSSPIGLQETQYF.

This clonotype has just a few counts. The genes are TRBV7-2 and TRBJ1-1; no firm D call. CDR3 length: 12 amino acids. The ends were cut back, 0 bases at V and 6 bases at J, with 5 bases in the middle. Per germline, CDR1 SGHTA and CDR2 FQGNSA. CDR3 protein: CASSLAPSEAFF. DNA for the CDR3: TGTGCCAGCAGCTTAGCCCCTTCTGAAGCTTTCTTT. The full variable domain, completed using reference TRBV7-2 and TRBJ1-1, is GAGVSQSPSNKVTEKGKDVELRCDPISGHTALYWYRQSLGQGLEFLIYFQGNSAPDKSGLPSDRFSAERTGGSVSTLTIQRTQQEDSAVYLCASSLAPSEAFFGQGTRLTVV.

This clonotype was seen repeatedly, ten times or more. This sequence joins TRBV5-6 and TRBJ2-7; D is undetermined. The ends were cut back, 2 bases at V and 3 bases at J, with 12 bases in the middle. The CDR3 runs 14 residues. CDR1 is SGHDT, CDR2 YYEEEE, per germline. CDR3 DNA: TGTGCCAGCAGCTTTAGGGCAGCGAGCTACGAGCAGTACTTC. It yields the protein CASSFRAASYEQYF. Drawing the rest from reference TRBV5-6 and TRBJ2-7, the complete variable domain is DAGVTQSPTHLIKTRGQQVTLRCSPKSGHDTVSWYQQALGQGPQFIFQYYEEEERQRGNFPDRFSGHQFPNYSSELNVNALLLGDSALYLCASSFRAASYEQYFGPGTRLTVT.